Included here is one T cell receptor (beta chain) sequence, with context. CDR1 is SGHRS and CDR2 is YFSETQ in the germline V gene. Deletions cut 0 bases from V and 7 bases from J, with 11 bases between. The CDR3 covers 14 residues. This record belongs to a study of control samples from healthy donors and cancer patients. Measured with immunoSEQ multiplex PCR; TCRdb has only the in-frame clones, and not every one. Among about 170,000 clones listed, 70% to 90% were seen once. The sequence derives from a man aged 30 to 45 in good health. Sequencing was carried out using blood. J is TRBJ1-5 and V is TRBV5-1, with a tentative D call TRBD1 (5 bases). Here the CDR3 reads CASSLAGNGQPQHF. CDR3 coding DNA: TGCGCCAGCAGCTTGGCAGGGAATGGGCAGCCCCAGCATTTT.